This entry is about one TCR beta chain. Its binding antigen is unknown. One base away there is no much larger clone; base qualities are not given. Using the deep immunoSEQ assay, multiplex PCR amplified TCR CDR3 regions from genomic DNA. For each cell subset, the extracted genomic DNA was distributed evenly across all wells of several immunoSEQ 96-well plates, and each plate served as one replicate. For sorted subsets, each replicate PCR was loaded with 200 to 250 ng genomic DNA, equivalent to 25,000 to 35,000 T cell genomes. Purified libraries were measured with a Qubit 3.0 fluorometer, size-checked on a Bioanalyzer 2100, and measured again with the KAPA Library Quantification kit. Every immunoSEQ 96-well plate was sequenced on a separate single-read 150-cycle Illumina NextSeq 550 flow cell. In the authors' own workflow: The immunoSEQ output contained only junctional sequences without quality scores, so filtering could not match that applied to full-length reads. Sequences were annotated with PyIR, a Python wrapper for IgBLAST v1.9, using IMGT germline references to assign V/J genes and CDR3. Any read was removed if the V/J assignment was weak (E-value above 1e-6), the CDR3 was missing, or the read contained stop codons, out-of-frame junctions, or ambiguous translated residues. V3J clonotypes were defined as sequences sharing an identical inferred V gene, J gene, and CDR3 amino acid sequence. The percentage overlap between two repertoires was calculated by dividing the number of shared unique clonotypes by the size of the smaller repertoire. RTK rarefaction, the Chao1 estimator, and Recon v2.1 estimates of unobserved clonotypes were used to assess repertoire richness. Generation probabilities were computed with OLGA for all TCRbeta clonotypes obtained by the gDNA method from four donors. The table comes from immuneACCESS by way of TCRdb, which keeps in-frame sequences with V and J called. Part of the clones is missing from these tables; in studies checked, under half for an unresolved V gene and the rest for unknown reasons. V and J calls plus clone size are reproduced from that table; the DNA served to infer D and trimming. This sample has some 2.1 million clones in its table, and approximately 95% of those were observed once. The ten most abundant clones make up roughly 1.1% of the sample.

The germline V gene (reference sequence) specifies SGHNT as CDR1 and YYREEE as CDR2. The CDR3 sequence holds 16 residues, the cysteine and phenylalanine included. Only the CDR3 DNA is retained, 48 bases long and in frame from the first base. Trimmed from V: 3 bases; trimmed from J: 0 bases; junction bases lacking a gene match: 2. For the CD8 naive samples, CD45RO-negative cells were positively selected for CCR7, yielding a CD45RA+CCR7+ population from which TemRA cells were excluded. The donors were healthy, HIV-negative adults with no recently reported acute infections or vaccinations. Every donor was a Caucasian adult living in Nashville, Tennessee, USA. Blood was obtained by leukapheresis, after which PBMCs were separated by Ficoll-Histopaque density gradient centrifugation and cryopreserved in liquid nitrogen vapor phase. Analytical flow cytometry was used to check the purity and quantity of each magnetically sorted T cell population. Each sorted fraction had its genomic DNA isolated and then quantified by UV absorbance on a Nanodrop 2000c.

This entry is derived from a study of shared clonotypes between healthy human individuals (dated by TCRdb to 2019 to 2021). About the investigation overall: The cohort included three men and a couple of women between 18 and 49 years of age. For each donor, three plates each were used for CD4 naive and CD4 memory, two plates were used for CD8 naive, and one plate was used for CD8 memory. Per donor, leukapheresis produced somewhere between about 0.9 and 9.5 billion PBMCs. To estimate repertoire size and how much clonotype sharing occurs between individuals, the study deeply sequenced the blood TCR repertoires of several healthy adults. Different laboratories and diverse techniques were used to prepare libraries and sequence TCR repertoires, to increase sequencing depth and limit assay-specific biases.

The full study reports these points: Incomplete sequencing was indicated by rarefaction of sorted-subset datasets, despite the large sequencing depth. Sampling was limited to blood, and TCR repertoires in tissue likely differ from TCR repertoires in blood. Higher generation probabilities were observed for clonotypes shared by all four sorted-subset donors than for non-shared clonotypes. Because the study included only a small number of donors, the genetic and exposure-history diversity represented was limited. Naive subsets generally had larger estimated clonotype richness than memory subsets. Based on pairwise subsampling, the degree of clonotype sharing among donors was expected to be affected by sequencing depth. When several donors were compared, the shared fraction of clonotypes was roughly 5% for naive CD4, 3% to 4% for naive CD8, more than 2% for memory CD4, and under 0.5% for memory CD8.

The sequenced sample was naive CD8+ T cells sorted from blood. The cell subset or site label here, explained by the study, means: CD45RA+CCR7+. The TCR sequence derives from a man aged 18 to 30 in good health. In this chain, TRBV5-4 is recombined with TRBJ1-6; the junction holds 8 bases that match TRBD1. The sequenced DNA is TGTGCCAGCAGCTACAGGGGGACCTCCTATAATTCACCCCTCCACTTT. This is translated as CASSYRGTSYNSPLHF.